This T cell receptor (beta chain) stems from a study of T cells in Graves' hyperthyroidism and ophthalmopathy (dated by TCRdb to about 2019). Regarding the study in general: Peripheral blood was collected at initial diagnosis, before any treatment. To identify TCR V-J signatures that set the groups apart, the researchers used a discovery cohort of more than 95 patients, made up of under 45 with Graves' ophthalmopathy and some 55 with stable Graves' hyperthyroidism. Prospective prediction of ophthalmopathy was tested in an independent validation cohort consisting of 18 to 20 hyperthyroidism patients and approximately 16 patients who later progressed to ophthalmopathy. For training and testing, the 100 or so patients in the discovery cohort were randomly divided in a 7:3 ratio. The study also compared thyroid tissue and blood T-cell repertoires from over 5 Graves' hyperthyroidism patients. Following sampling, methimazole starting at 30 mg daily was given to hyperthyroidism patients, and high-dose intravenous methylprednisolone was given to ophthalmopathy patients. According to the paper, TCR Vbeta CDR3 sequencing was carried out on 120 to 150 peripheral blood samples, which came from approximately 43 ophthalmopathy, 70 to 80 hyperthyroidism and around 17 progressor patients. Study-level results and caveats: In validation, the model predicted progression to ophthalmopathy with approximately 71% sensitivity and approximately 74% specificity, a median of about six months before onset. In cross-validation, a model built on a 13 V-J signature told ophthalmopathy apart from stable hyperthyroidism with approximately 91% sensitivity and about 81% specificity, and in testing the same model reached 80%/75%. No statistical method was used to set the sample size in advance, and investigators knew the group allocation. Most expanded thyroid clonotypes (frequency above 0.001) were also detected in blood, suggesting blood repertoires may reflect thyroid immune responses.

Including the terminal cysteine and phenylalanine, the CDR3 comprises 19 residues. Only the CDR3 part of the read is kept: 57 bases, read in frame from the first base. From the germline V gene (reference sequence), CDR1 is LNHDA and CDR2 is SQIVND. V lost 5 bases and J lost 4 bases, and the count of bases not matched to a germline gene is 15. As concerns this clonotype: It lacks a known antigen. Within one base of it there is no much larger clone, and no base qualities were kept.

Amplification of TCR beta CDR3 regions was carried out from RNA transcripts. For the first round of RT-PCR on the TCR CDR3, the HTBI primer set was used together with the Qiagen OneStep RT-PCR kit. A second multiplex PCR round built the libraries, followed by size selection and purification. Paired-end sequencing of the libraries was performed with 100 bp reads on an Illumina HiSeq2000. The authors' analysis ran thus. SOAPnuke was used to process the raw data, throwing out any read that contained adapters or uncalled bases, had a mean Phred below 15, or lacked an exact constant-primer or identifier match. High-quality paired reads were merged with COPE v1.2.5, and unique nucleotide sequences were defined as clonotypes. MiTCR v1.1 was used to align clonotypes to the IMGT TRBV, TRBD and TRBJ reference segments. The analysis included only V-J combinations with a frequency above 0.0001, which together covered roughly 99% of the repertoires. A TCS score was defined as the ratio between F50 (clonal expansion) and ExV (chaos), using BLOSUM62-based TCRdist between CDR3 peptides within each V-J. Welch's t-statistics and random forest reduced around 520 V-J features to 10 to 15, which were used in a naive Bayes classifier (R e1071). TCRdb's own reprocessing of the public reads used fastp at Q25 and MiXCR and kept productive beta chains. Entries are consolidated by CDR3 protein sequence, retaining the most common genes and DNA. These V and J calls originate from TCRdb's pipeline instead of the authors' own analysis. The sample yields around 240,000 distinct CDR3 sequences; about 15% were counted once. The ten largest clones take up about an eighth of the sample.

Hyperthyroidism patients were aged 18 to 65 years and newly diagnosed, with disease duration of less than 2 months. Any patient with an uncontrolled infection, another autoimmune disease, pregnancy or lactation was excluded. Diagnoses were based on clinical symptoms, serum thyroxine and TRAb, thyroid ultrasound and orbital computed tomography. For progressor patients, blood was drawn at the first diagnosis of hyperthyroidism, before any ophthalmopathy symptoms had appeared. Ficoll-Paque density gradient centrifugation was used to isolate PBMCs from about 9.4 ml of fresh peripheral blood. Progressor patients were initially diagnosed with Graves' hyperthyroidism and developed ophthalmopathy during follow-up. Total RNA was extracted with Trizol reagent, and quality was checked on an Agilent 2100 Bioanalyzer.

The chain uses TRBV19 and TRBJ2-3; 13 bases in the junction line up with TRBD2. Sequences were obtained from blood. The receptor's source is a woman aged 40-49 years with Graves' hyperthyroidism that later progressed to Graves' ophthalmopathy. The DNA sequence reads TGTGCCAGTAGTGAATACACCCCGGGACTAGCGGGAATCTCAGATACGCAGTATTTT. The translation is CASSEYTPGLAGISDTQYF. Supplemented by the reference TRBV19 and TRBJ2-3 proteins around the CDR3, the complete variable domain is DGGITQSPKYLFRKEGQNVTLSCEQNLNHDAMYWYRQDPGQGLRLIYYSQIVNDFQKGDIAEGYSVSREKKESFPLTVTSAQKNPTAFYLCASSEYTPGLAGISDTQYFGPGTRLTVL.